This T cell receptor (beta chain) was recovered during a study of blood T cell repertoires in COVID-19. Study information: Donors in the United States, Italy and Spain gave samples during acute or convalescent COVID-19. Sample material is recorded as cDNA or gDNA derived from T cells, B-cell-depleted T cells, or PBMCs.

As handled by the study authors: Cell counts per sample came from amplifying reference gene primers. Assay used: immunoSEQ multiplex PCR; TCRdb lists only in-frame clones, some missing. V and J calls and clone size are given by that table; D and trimming were obtained from the DNA. The table has around 140,000 clones, about four fifths seen once. V was clipped by 6 bases and J by 8 bases; unmatched bases: 7. CDR1 KGHSH and CDR2 LQKENI come from the germline V gene. The length of the CDR3 is 15 residues. The TCR originated in a man aged 70-80 years who had recovered from COVID-19. The chain is built from TRBV18 and TRBJ2-1; 13 positions match TRBD2. Sequenced material: peripheral blood. The CDR3: CASSQGTSGTYEQFF. The DNA of the CDR3 is TGTGCCAGCTCGCAGGGGACTAGCGGGACCTATGAGCAGTTCTTC.